Following are 20 T cell receptor beta chains from one sample sequenced in a study of blood T cell repertoires in COVID-19. This table comes from immunoSEQ multiplex PCR, and its TCRdb copy is limited to in-frame clones, with some not included. Of some 64,000 clones listed, 70% to 80% are singletons. The sample comprised peripheral blood. The receptors were sampled from a man aged 55-75 years with acute or convalescent COVID-19.

The gene calls are TRBV28 and TRBJ2-7, with TRBD1 identical over 11 bases. V lost 6 bases, J lost 0 bases, and 4 bases stayed unmatched. The CDR3 is 15 amino acids. Germline CDR1 is MDHEN and CDR2 is SYDVKM. CDR3 in amino acids: CASRLGTGGSYEQYF. In nucleotides, the CDR3 is TGTGCCAGCAGGCTCGGGACAGGGGGCTCCTACGAGCAGTACTTC.

This clone has only a few counts. The V and J genes are TRBV19 and TRBJ2-7; 11 positions match TRBD1. CDR1 LNHDA and CDR2 SQIVND come from the germline V gene (reference sequence). Losses at the gene ends were 5 bases for V and 4 bases for J; bases not matched to a gene: 7. This CDR3 region has 15 residues. The CDR3 here is CASSHRGDRGYEQYF. DNA for the CDR3: TGTGCCAGTAGTCATCGAGGGGACAGGGGGTACGAGCAGTACTTC.

The chain combines TRBV9 with TRBJ1-5; weak D call: TRBD1 (5 bases). Germline V gives CDR1 SGDLS, CDR2 YYNGEE. V was cut by 0 bases and J by 6 bases, with 13 bases left in between. This CDR3 has 15 residues. CDR3 in amino acids: CASSVDGQGFQPQHF. CDR3 nucleotides: TGTGCCAGCAGCGTAGATGGGCAGGGTTTTCAGCCCCAGCATTTT.

This chain uses TRBV29-1 with TRBJ1-1; no clear D. Germline assignment: CDR1 SQVTM and CDR2 ANQGSEA. V lost 7 bases, J lost 1 base, and 7 bases lay in between. The CDR3 runs 11 residues. CDR3 DNA sequence: TGCAGCGGAGGATCGAACACTGAAGCTTTCTTT. It specifies CSGGSNTEAFF. Drawing the rest from reference TRBV29-1 and TRBJ1-1, the complete variable domain is SAVISQKPSRDICQRGTSLTIQCQVDSQVTMMFWYRQQPGQSLTLIATANQGSEATYESGFVIDKFPISRPNLTFSTLTVSNMSPEDSSIYLCSGGSNTEAFFGQGTRLTVV.

The genes are TRBV27 and TRBJ1-4; D is possibly TRBD1 (6 bases). Germline CDR1 MNHEY, CDR2 SMNVEV (reference sequence). V lost 3 bases and J 6 bases, leaving 11 bases between the germline ends. The CDR3 runs to 14 residues. The CDR3 DNA follows: TGTGCCAGCAGTTTTGGGCCAGGGGATGAAAAACTGTTTTTT. Translation: CASSFGPGDEKLFF. The variable domain in full, completed from reference TRBV27 and TRBJ1-4, reads EAQVTQNPRYLITVTGKKLTVTCSQNMNHEYMSWYRQDPGLGLRQIYYSMNVEVTDKGDVPEGYKVSRKEKRNFPLILESPSPNQTSLYFCASSFGPGDEKLFFGSGTQLSVL.

The chain carries TRBV30 and TRBJ1-2, with 8 bases aligning to TRBD1. With 0 bases clipped from V and 0 bases from J, the junction kept 3 bases outside the gene matches. CDR3 size: 15 residues. Germline-derived CDR1 and CDR2 are GTSNPN and SVGIG (reference sequence). The CDR3 sequence: CAWSVRGLANYGYTF. Here the CDR3 DNA reads TGTGCCTGGAGTGTCAGGGGGCTGGCTAACTATGGCTACACCTTC.

The J gene is TRBJ1-1, the V gene TRBV15, with D uncertain. Trimming removed 0 bases from V and 0 bases from J, with 8 bases in between. The CDR3 has 15 amino acids. The germline CDR1 and CDR2 sequences are LNHNV and YYDKDF (reference sequence). The CDR3 region has the DNA TGTGCCACCAGCAGAGAGAAACTTCTGAACACTGAAGCTTTCTTT. Translation: CATSREKLLNTEAFF.

Only one count was recorded for this clone. J is TRBJ2-7 and V is TRBV7-8; possibly TRBD1 for D (6 bases). There are 12 residues in the CDR3. Germline CDR1 SGHVS, CDR2 FQNEAQ. Between the trimmed V and J ends, which lost 5 bases and 3 bases, there was a span of 8 bases. The CDR3 loop reads CASSVQGYEQYF. CDR3 sequence (DNA): TGTGCCAGCAGCGTACAGGGCTACGAGCAGTACTTC. Together with reference TRBV7-8 and TRBJ2-7, the CDR3 gives the full variable domain: GAGVSQSPRYKVAKRGQDVALRCDPISGHVSLFWYQQALGQGPEFLTYFQNEAQLDKSGLPSDRFFAERPEGSVSTLKIQRTQQEDSAVYLCASSVQGYEQYFGPGTRLTVT.

The chain couples TRBV21-1 to TRBJ2-1; TRBD1 is the table's D call, not checked against the DNA. TRBV21-1 is assigned pseudogene status. CDR3 length: 21 amino acids. CDR3 loop: CASKGQGSLSSLGLGSREQFF. The CDR3 DNA sequence: TGTGCCAGCAAGGGACAGGGTAGTCTATCTTCTTTGGGGCTTGGATCGCGTGAGCAGTTCTTC.

In the case of this clone: This specimen includes other DNA sequences encoding the same CDR3. The V and J genes are TRBV7-9 and TRBJ1-4, with D uncertain. The CDR3 runs 15 residues. With 1 base removed from V and 2 bases from J, the gap between germline ends came to 8 bases. CDR1 and CDR2 (germline): SEHNR, FQNEAQ (reference sequence). The DNA of the CDR3 is TGTGCCAGCAGCTTAGTTCGGGGTACTAATGAAAAACTGTTTTTT. Its protein product is CASSLVRGTNEKLFF.

This chain uses TRBV7-9 with TRBJ2-3, with 12 bases that match TRBD2. CDR1 and CDR2 (germline): SEHNR, FQNEAQ (reference sequence). J lost 2 bases, V lost 5 bases, and 5 bases had no gene match. This CDR3 comprises 16 residues. DNA of the CDR3: TGTGCCAGCAGCCCGCCTAGCGGGAGGGTCACAGATACGCAGTATTTT. Amino acid sequence: CASSPPSGRVTDTQYF.

This sequence joins TRBV5-1 and TRBJ2-2, with 8 positions matching TRBD2. Germline V gives CDR1 SGHRS, CDR2 YFSETQ. Trimming removed 5 bases from V and 2 bases from J; junction bases left unmatched: 5. The CDR3 is 15 residues long. The chain's CDR3 is CASSSLAGNTGELFF. CDR3 nucleotide sequence: TGCGCCAGCAGTTCTCTAGCGGGTAACACCGGGGAGCTGTTTTTT.

The chain joins TRBV5-1 to TRBJ2-7, with D possibly matching TRBD2 (6 bases). CDR1 is SGHRS, CDR2 YFSETQ, per germline. This CDR3 is built from 15 residues. V was clipped by 0 bases and J by 3 bases, with 13 bases between them. CDR3 in DNA: TGCGCCAGCAGCTTGGTGCCGGGAGCGGGCTACGAGCAGTACTTC. Translating gives CASSLVPGAGYEQYF. The variable domain in full, completed from reference TRBV5-1 and TRBJ2-7, reads KAGVTQTPRYLIKTRGQQVTLSCSPISGHRSVSWYQQTPGQGLQFLFEYFSETQRNKGNFPGRFSGRQFSNSRSEMNVSTLELGDSALYLCASSLVPGAGYEQYFGPGTRLTVT.

The chain combines TRBV27 with TRBJ1-4; possibly TRBD1 for D (6 bases). This CDR3 contains 15 residues. Germline CDR1 is MNHEY and CDR2 is SMNVEV (reference sequence). V lost 5 bases and J lost 5, with 15 bases in between. The CDR3 DNA is TGTGCCAGCAGTCGAAGACAGGACATCAATGAAAAACTGTTTTTT. Encoded protein: CASSRRQDINEKLFF.

The chain links TRBV6-1 to TRBJ2-1; 11 bases line up with TRBD2. The CDR3 is 17 residues long. The germline CDR1 and CDR2 sequences are MNHNS and SASEGT. The V gene end was trimmed by 3 bases and the J gene end by 7 bases; junction bases not matched to a gene: 11. DNA for the CDR3: TGTGCCAGCAGTGAGACTAGCGGGATGGGGGGGTTGAATGAGCAGTTCTTC. This sequence encodes CASSETSGMGGLNEQFF.

V gene TRBV19 combines with J gene TRBJ2-5, with D hard to call. The ends were cut back, 5 bases at V and 1 base at J, with 17 bases in the middle. Germline CDR1 is LNHDA and CDR2 is SQIVND (reference sequence). CDR3 length: 16 amino acids. CDR3 bases: TGTGCCAGTAGTCATAGATCATCGTCCCTCCAAGAGACCCAGTACTTC. Translated: CASSHRSSSLQETQYF.

The gene calls are TRBV4-3 and TRBJ2-5; D is perhaps TRBD1 (6 bases). The CDR3 loop spans 16 amino acids. V lost 3 bases and J lost 7, with 21 bases in between. The germline V gene encodes CDR1 LGHNA and CDR2 YSLEER. The CDR3 nucleotides are TGCGCCAGCAGCCAGAGGGTTGGGGGCACCTGGGGGACCCAGTACTTC. Protein sequence: CASSQRVGGTWGTQYF.

The chain recombines TRBV24-1 with TRBJ2-2; D may be TRBD1 (6 bases). Germline CDR1 KGHDR, CDR2 SFDVKD. With 10 bases removed from V and 3 bases from J, the gap between germline ends came to 8 bases. There are 12 residues in the CDR3. This CDR3 reads CATTGYTGELFF. The DNA of the CDR3 is TGTGCCACAACAGGGTACACCGGGGAGCTGTTTTTT.

The chain recombines TRBV5-6 with TRBJ1-1, with TRBD1 matching over 9 bases. The CDR3 totals 17 residues. Germline assignment: CDR1 SGHDT and CDR2 YYEEEE. The V and J ends lost 4 bases and 4 bases, in that order; junction bases with no gene match: 14. This CDR3 is CASSLDGTGSWGTEAFF. The CDR3 coding sequence is TGTGCCAGCAGCCTGGACGGGACAGGGAGTTGGGGCACTGAAGCTTTCTTT. The full variable domain, its missing parts supplied by reference TRBV5-6 and TRBJ1-1, is DAGVTQSPTHLIKTRGQQVTLRCSPKSGHDTVSWYQQALGQGPQFIFQYYEEEERQRGNFPDRFSGHQFPNYSSELNVNALLLGDSALYLCASSLDGTGSWGTEAFFGQGTRLTVV.

The chain uses TRBV25-1 and TRBJ2-2; D possibly corresponds to TRBD1 (6 bases). The CDR3 has 13 amino acids. Germline CDR1 and CDR2: MGHDK and SYGVNS. V lost 4 bases and J lost 5, with 8 bases in between. CDR3 amino acids: CASSVTGTGELFF. The DNA for the CDR3 is TGTGCCAGCAGTGTGACAGGTACCGGGGAGCTGTTTTTT.